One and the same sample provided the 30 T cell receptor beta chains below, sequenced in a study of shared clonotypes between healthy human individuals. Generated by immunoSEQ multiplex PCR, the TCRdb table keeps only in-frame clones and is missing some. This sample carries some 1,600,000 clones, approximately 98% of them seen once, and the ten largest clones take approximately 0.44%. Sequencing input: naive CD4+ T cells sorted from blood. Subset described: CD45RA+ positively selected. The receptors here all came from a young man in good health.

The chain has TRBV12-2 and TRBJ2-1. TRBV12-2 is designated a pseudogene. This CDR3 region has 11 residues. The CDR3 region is CASHPYNEQFF. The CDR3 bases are TGTGCAAGTCACCCGTACAATGAGCAGTTCTTC.

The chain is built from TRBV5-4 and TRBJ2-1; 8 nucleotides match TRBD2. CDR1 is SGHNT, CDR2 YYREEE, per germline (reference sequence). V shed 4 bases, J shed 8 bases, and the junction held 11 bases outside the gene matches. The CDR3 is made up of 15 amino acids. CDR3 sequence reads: CASSPTGGRSYEQFF. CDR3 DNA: TGTGCCAGCAGCCCCACTGGCGGGAGGTCTTATGAGCAGTTCTTC. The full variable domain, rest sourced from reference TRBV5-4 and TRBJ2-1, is ETGVTQSPTHLIKTRGQQVTLRCSSQSGHNTVSWYQQALGQGPQFIFQYYREEENGRGNFPPRFSGLQFPNYSSELNVNALELDDSALYLCASSPTGGRSYEQFFGPGTRLTVL.

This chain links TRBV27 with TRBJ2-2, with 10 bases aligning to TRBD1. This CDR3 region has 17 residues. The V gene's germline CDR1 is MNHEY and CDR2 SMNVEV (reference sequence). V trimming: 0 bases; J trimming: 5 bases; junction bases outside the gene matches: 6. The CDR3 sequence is CASSLSRQGAWTGELFF. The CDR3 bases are TGTGCCAGCAGTTTATCCAGACAGGGGGCTTGGACCGGGGAGCTGTTTTTT.

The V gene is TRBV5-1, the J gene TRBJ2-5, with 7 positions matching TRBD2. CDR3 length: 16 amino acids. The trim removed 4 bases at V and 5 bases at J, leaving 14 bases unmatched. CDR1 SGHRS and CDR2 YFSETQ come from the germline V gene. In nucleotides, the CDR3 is TGCGCCAGCAGCCTATACCGGGCGGGAGTGGGGGAGACCCAGTACTTC. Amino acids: CASSLYRAGVGETQYF.

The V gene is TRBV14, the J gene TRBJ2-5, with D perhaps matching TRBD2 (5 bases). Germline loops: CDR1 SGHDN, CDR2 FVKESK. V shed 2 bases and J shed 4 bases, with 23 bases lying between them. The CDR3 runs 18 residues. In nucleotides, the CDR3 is TGTGCCAGCAGCCAATTCCTGTCGTTCGGGATTGACGGAGAGACCCAGTACTTC. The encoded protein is CASSQFLSFGIDGETQYF.

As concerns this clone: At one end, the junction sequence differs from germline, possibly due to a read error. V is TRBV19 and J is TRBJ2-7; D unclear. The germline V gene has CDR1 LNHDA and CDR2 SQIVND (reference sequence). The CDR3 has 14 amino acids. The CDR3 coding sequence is TGTGCCAGTAGTCTAGACTTCCCCTCCTACGAGCAGTACTTC. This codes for CASSLDFPSYEQYF.

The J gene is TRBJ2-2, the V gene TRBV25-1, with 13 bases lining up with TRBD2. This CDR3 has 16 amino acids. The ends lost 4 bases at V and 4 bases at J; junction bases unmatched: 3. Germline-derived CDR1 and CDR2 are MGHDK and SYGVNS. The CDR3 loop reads CASSALAGGGTGELFF. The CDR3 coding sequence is TGTGCCAGCAGTGCACTAGCGGGAGGGGGCACCGGGGAGCTGTTTTTT.

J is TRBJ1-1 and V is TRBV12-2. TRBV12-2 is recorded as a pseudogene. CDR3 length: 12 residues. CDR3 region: CASRLFSGEAFF. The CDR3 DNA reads TGTGCAAGTCGCTTATTTTCGGGTGAAGCTTTCTTT.

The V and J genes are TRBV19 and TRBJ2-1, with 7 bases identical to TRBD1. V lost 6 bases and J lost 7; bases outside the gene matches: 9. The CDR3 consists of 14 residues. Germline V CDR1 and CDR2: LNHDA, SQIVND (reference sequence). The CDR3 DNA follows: TGTGCCAGTAGGCGAAACAGGGGTCGAAATGAGCAGTTCTTC. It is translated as CASRRNRGRNEQFF.

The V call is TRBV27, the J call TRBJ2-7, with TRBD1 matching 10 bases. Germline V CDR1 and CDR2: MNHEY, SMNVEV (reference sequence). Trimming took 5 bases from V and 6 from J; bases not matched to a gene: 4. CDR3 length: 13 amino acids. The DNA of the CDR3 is TGTGCCAGCAGTGCCGACAGGGGGCTCGAGCAGTACTTC. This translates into CASSADRGLEQYF.

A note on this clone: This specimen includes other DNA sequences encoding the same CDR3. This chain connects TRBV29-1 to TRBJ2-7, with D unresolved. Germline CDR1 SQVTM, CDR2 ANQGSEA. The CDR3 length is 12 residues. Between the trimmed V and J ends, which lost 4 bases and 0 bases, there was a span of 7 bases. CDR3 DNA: TGCAGCGTTGGTCAGAGCTCCTACGAGCAGTACTTC. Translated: CSVGQSSYEQYF.

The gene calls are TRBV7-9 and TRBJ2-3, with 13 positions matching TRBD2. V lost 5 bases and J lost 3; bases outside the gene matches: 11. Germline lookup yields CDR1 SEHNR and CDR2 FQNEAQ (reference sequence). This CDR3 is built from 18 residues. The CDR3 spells CASSPRLAGGGSTDTQYF. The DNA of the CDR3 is TGTGCCAGCAGCCCGAGACTAGCGGGAGGAGGGTCTACAGATACGCAGTATTTT.

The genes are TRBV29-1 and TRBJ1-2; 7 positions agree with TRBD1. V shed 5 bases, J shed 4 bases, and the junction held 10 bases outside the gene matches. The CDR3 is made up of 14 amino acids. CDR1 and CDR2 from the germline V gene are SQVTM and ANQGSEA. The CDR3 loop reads CSVSFAPGGYGYTF. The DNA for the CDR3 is TGCAGCGTTAGTTTCGCGCCAGGGGGCTATGGCTACACCTTC.

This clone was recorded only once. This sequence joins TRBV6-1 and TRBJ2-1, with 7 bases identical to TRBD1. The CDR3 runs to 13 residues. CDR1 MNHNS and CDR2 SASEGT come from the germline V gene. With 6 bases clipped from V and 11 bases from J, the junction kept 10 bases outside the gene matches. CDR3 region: CASRVGRQGKQFF. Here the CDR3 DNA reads TGTGCCAGCAGAGTCGGTAGACAGGGCAAGCAGTTCTTC.

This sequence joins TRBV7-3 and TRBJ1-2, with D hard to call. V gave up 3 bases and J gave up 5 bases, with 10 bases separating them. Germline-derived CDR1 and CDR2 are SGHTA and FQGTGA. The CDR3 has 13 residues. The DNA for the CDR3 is TGTGCCAGCAGCTTCCGCGCGGATTATGGCTACACCTTC. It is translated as CASSFRADYGYTF.

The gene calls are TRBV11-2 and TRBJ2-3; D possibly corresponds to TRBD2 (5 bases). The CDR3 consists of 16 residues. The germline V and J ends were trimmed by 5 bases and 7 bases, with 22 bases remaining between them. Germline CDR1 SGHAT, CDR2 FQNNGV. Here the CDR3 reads CASSIPRGKKVHTQYF. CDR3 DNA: TGTGCCAGCAGCATCCCACGGGGAAAAAAAGTGCATACGCAGTATTTT. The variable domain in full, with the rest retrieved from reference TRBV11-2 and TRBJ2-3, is EAGVAQSPRYKIIEKRQSVAFWCNPISGHATLYWYQQILGQGPKLLIQFQNNGVVDDSQLPKDRFSAERLKGVDSTLKIQPAKLEDSAVYLCASSIPRGKKVHTQYFGPGTRLTVL.

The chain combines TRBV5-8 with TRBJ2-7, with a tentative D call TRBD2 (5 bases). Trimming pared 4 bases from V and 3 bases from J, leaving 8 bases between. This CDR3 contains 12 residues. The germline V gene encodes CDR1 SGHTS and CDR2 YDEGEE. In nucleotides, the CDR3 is TGTGCCAGCAGCCACGGACTCTACGAGCAGTACTTC. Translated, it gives CASSHGLYEQYF.

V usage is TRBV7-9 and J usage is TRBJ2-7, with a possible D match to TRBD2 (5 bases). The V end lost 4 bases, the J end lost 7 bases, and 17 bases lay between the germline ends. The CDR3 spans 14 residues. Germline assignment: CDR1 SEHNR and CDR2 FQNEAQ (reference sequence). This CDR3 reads CASSWRGSFGEQYF. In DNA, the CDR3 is TGTGCCAGCAGCTGGCGCGGGTCCTTTGGAGAGCAGTACTTC.

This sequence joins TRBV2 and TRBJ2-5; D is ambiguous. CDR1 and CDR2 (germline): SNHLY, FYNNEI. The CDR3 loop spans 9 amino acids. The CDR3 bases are TGTGCAAACGGCGAGACCCAGTACTTC. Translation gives CANGETQYF.

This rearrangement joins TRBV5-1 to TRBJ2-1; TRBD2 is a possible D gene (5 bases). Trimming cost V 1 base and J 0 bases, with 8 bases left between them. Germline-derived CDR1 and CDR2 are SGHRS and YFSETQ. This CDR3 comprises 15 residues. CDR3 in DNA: TGCGCCAGCAGCTTGATGGGGAGCTCCTACAATGAGCAGTTCTTC. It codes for CASSLMGSSYNEQFF.

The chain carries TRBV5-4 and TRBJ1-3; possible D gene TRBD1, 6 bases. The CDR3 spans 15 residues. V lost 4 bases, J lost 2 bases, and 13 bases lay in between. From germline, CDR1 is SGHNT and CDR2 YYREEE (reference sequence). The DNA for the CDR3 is TGTGCCAGCAGCGAACAGGGTAAAACTGGAAACACCATATATTTT. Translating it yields CASSEQGKTGNTIYF. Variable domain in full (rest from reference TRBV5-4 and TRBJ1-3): ETGVTQSPTHLIKTRGQQVTLRCSSQSGHNTVSWYQQALGQGPQFIFQYYREEENGRGNFPPRFSGLQFPNYSSELNVNALELDDSALYLCASSEQGKTGNTIYFGEGSWLTVV.

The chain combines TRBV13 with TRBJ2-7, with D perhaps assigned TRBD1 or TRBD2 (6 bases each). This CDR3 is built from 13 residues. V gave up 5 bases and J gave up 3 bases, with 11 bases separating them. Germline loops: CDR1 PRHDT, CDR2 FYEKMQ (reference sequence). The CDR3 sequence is CASSRGLYYEQYF. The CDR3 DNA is TGTGCCAGCAGCCGGGGGCTCTACTACGAGCAGTACTTC.

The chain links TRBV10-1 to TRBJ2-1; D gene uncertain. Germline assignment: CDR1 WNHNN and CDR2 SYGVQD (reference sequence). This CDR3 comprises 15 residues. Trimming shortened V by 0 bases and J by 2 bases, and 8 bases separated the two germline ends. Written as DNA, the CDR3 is TGCGCCAGCAGTGAGTCCCGGGCTACCTACAATGAGCAGTTCTTC. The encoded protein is CASSESRATYNEQFF.

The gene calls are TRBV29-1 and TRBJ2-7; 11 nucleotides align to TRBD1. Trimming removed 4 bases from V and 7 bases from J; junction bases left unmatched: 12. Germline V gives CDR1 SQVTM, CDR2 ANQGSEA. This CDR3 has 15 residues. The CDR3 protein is CSVVSAGQGAEEQYF. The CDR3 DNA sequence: TGCAGCGTTGTATCCGCAGGACAGGGGGCGGAAGAGCAGTACTTC.

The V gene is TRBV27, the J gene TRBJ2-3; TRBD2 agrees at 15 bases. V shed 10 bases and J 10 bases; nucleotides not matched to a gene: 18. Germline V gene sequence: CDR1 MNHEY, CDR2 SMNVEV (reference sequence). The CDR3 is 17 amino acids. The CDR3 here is CATRERGTSGRWRAQYF. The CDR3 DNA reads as TGTGCCACCAGGGAGCGGGGGACTAGCGGGAGGTGGCGGGCGCAGTATTTT.

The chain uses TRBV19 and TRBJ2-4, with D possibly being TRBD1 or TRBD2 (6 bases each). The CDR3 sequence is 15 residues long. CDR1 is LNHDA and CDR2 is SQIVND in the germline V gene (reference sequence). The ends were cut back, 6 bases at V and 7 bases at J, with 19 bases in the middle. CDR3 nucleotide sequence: TGTGCCAGTAGGAGGGGGGAGTGGGATTTGAACATTCAGTACTTC. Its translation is CASRRGEWDLNIQYF.

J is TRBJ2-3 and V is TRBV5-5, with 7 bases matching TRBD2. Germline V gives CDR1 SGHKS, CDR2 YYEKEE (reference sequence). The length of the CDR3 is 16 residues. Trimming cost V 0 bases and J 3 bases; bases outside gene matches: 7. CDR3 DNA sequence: TGTGCCAGCAGCTTGGGGACTAGAGCTCAGACAGATACGCAGTATTTT. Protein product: CASSLGTRAQTDTQYF.

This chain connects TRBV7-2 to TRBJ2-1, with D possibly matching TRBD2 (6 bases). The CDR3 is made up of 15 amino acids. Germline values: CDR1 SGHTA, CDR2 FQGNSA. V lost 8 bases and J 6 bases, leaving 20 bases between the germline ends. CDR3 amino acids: CASLPGGRSGNEQFF. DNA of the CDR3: TGTGCCAGCCTCCCTGGGGGGAGATCGGGCAATGAGCAGTTCTTC.

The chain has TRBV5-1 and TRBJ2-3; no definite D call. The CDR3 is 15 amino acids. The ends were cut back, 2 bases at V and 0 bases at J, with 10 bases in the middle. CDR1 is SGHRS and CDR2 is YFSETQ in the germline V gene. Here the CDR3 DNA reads TGCGCCAGCAGCTTAAGGCATCAGAGCACAGATACGCAGTATTTT. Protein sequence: CASSLRHQSTDTQYF.

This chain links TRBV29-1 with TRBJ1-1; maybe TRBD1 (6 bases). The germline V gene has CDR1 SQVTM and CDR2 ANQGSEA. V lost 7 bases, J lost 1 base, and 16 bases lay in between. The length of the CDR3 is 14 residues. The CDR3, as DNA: TGCAGCGCCCGGACCGGGGGCACGAACACTGAAGCTTTCTTT. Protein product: CSARTGGTNTEAFF.